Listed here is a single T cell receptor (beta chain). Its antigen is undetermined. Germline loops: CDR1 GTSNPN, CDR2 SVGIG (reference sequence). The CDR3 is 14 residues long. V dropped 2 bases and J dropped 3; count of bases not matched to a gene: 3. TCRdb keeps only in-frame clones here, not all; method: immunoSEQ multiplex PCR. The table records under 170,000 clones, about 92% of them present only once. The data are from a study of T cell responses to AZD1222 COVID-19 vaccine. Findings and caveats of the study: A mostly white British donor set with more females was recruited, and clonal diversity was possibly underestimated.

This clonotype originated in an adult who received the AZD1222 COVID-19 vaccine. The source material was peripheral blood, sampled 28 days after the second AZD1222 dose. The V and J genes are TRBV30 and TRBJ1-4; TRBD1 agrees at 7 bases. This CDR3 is CAWSPGQANEKLFF. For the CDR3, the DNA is TGTGCCTGGAGTCCCGGACAGGCTAATGAAAAACTGTTTTTT.